The 12 T cell receptor beta chains below were found in one sample sequenced in a study of CD8+ T cells in alopecia areata. Following RNA extraction, reverse transcription yielded cDNA that acted as the sequencing template. Libraries were prepared by immunoSEQ multiplex PCR; TCRdb keeps only in-frame clonotypes and omits some of them. The data show 45,000 to 60,000 clones, about 96% seen once. Sequenced here: CD8+ T cells sorted from blood, sampled at week 0. Receptors were obtained from a human donor with alopecia areata.

This chain joins TRBV2 and TRBJ1-3; TRBD1 matches at 7 bases. CDR1 and CDR2 (germline): SNHLY, FYNNEI. V was clipped by 7 bases and J by 4 bases; unmatched bases: 4. This CDR3 spans 13 amino acids. CDR3 coding DNA: TGTGCCAGCATCCAGGACAGGGGAAACACCATATATTTT. Translated: CASIQDRGNTIYF.

This chain joins TRBV4-1 and TRBJ2-1; D unresolved. The V end lost 4 bases, the J end lost 5 bases, and 9 bases lay between the germline ends. CDR3 size: 13 residues. The germline gives CDR1 MGHRA, CDR2 YSYEKL. The CDR3 sequence: CASSLVGNNEQFF. CDR3 coding DNA: TGCGCCAGCAGCCTAGTCGGAAACAATGAGCAGTTCTTC.

The rearrangement links TRBV7-9 to TRBJ2-7; TRBD1 matches at 8 bases. CDR3 length: 14 residues. Trimming at V came to 5 bases and at J to 4 bases, leaving 7 bases not matched to a gene. The germline CDR1 and CDR2 sequences are SEHNR and FQNEAQ (reference sequence). The CDR3, as DNA: TGTGCCAGCAGCCCGGGGACAGGACGATACGAGCAGTACTTC. Translated, it gives CASSPGTGRYEQYF.

This chain uses TRBV7-9 with TRBJ2-5, with D perhaps matching TRBD1 (6 bases). In germline, CDR1 is SEHNR, CDR2 FQNEAQ (reference sequence). V lost 5 bases and J lost 1, with 14 bases in between. This CDR3 region has 15 residues. This CDR3 reads CASSVGAQPQETQYF. In DNA form, the CDR3 reads TGTGCCAGCAGCGTGGGGGCACAGCCCCAAGAGACCCAGTACTTC. Full variable domain (missing parts from reference TRBV7-9 and TRBJ2-5): DTGVSQNPRHKITKRGQNVTFRCDPISEHNRLYWYRQTLGQGPEFLTYFQNEAQLEKSRLLSDRFSAERPKGSFSTLEIQRTEQGDSAMYLCASSVGAQPQETQYFGPGTRLLVL.

The CDR3 spells CASSYGDGTTYEQYF. The CDR3 DNA sequence: TGTGCCAGCAGTTACGGGGACGGGACCACCTACGAGCAGTACTTC. The chain carries TRBV6-5 and TRBJ2-7; possibly TRBD1 or TRBD2 for D (5 bases each). Germline CDR1 reads MNHEY; CDR2 reads SVGAGI. The V end was cut by 2 bases, the J end by 2 bases, with 13 bases between. This CDR3 comprises 15 residues.

The V call is TRBV7-9, the J call TRBJ2-1, with D uncertain. V gave up 1 base and J gave up 10 bases, with 11 bases separating them. Germline CDR1 is SEHNR and CDR2 is FQNEAQ (reference sequence). This CDR3 is built from 13 residues. Here the CDR3 DNA reads TGTGCCAGCAGCTTAGGCGGCCAGCCAGAGCAGTTCTTC. Encoded protein: CASSLGGQPEQFF. Filled out from reference TRBV7-9 and TRBJ2-1, the complete variable domain reads DTGVSQNPRHKITKRGQNVTFRCDPISEHNRLYWYRQTLGQGPEFLTYFQNEAQLEKSRLLSDRFSAERPKGSFSTLEIQRTEQGDSAMYLCASSLGGQPEQFFGPGTRLTVL.

The chain carries TRBV5-1 and TRBJ2-5; 8 bases fit TRBD1. The J call is in doubt because the DNA end fits TRBJ2-7 better. CDR1 is SGHRS and CDR2 is YFSETQ in the germline V gene. The CDR3 consists of 13 residues. CDR3 region: CASSGGQGAEQYF. The CDR3 DNA reads as TGCGCCAGCAGCGGAGGACAGGGCGCCGAGCAGTACTTC.

The chain uses TRBV19 and TRBJ2-7, with D perhaps being TRBD1 or TRBD2 (5 bases each). CDR1 and CDR2 from the germline V gene are LNHDA and SQIVND (reference sequence). The CDR3 totals 12 residues. The V and J ends lost 10 bases and 2 bases respectively, with 12 bases between them. The DNA of the CDR3 is TGTGCCACTGGGGACGGACCCTACGAGCAGTACTTC. This sequence encodes CATGDGPYEQYF.

The chain uses TRBV6-6 and TRBJ2-5, with D perhaps matching TRBD2 (6 bases). Trimming left V 6 bases short and J 5 bases short, with 19 bases between. Germline V gives CDR1 MNHNY, CDR2 SVGAGI (reference sequence). This CDR3 region has 15 residues. The CDR3 spells CASRATGTGGETQYF. Written as DNA, the CDR3 is TGTGCCAGCAGAGCAACCGGGACTGGCGGGGAGACCCAGTACTTC.

The V gene is TRBV4-2, the J gene TRBJ1-4, with D possibly being TRBD1 (6 bases). Germline CDR1 reads LGHNA; CDR2 reads YNFKEQ. Trimming pared 1 base from V and 8 bases from J, leaving 11 bases between. This CDR3 contains 14 residues. For the CDR3, the DNA is TGTGCCAGCAGCCAAGGGGCAGGGGAGGAAAAACTGTTTTTT. It is translated as CASSQGAGEEKLFF.

This clone came up a few times. The chain couples TRBV19 to TRBJ2-5, with 10 positions matching TRBD1. With 4 bases clipped from V and 5 bases from J, the junction kept 4 bases outside the gene matches. CDR3 length: 14 amino acids. Germline lookup yields CDR1 LNHDA and CDR2 SQIVND (reference sequence). This CDR3 reads CASSRTGGQETQYF. The DNA of the CDR3 is TGTGCCAGTAGTAGGACAGGGGGTCAGGAGACCCAGTACTTC.

The chain employs TRBV19 and TRBJ2-1; D is uncertain. This CDR3 is 13 amino acids long. Germline CDR1 reads LNHDA; CDR2 reads SQIVND (reference sequence). The ends were cut back, 3 bases at V and 7 bases at J, with 10 bases in the middle. The CDR3 loop reads CASSMAPQNEQFF. In DNA form, the CDR3 reads TGTGCCAGTAGTATGGCCCCCCAGAATGAGCAGTTCTTC.